The TCR beta chain under discussion was sequenced for a study of OX40 agonist ivuxolimab in advanced cancers. At the level of the study: Recorded diagnoses for dose-escalation patients were hepatocellular carcinoma, melanoma, renal cell or head and neck cancer. Males comprised approximately 84% of the group, whose mean age was about 61 years (range 23 to 79).

Note on this clone: This same CDR3 is encoded by further DNA sequences in the sample.

Trimming removed 9 bases from V and 3 bases from J; junction bases left unmatched: 14. The CDR3 totals 16 residues. Germline CDR1 is LNHDA and CDR2 is SQIVND (reference sequence). TCRdb's table, derived via immunoSEQ multiplex PCR, lists solely in-frame clones and lacks some. This table has about 62,000 clones, roughly 87% appearing once. This chain joins TRBV19 and TRBJ1-1; 9 bases map to TRBD1. The material sequenced was CD4+ or CD8+ T cells sorted from blood, taken in a trial of the OX40 agonist ivuxolimab. The sequence came from an adult with an advanced solid tumor such as melanoma, head and neck, liver or kidney cancer. The CDR3 nucleotides are TGTGCCAGCCGGGACAGGGCCTCAGGTCTATACACTGAAGCTTTCTTT. Translating it yields CASRDRASGLYTEAFF.